This TCR beta chain was observed in a study of T cell responses to AZD1222 COVID-19 vaccine. Germline V lookup: CDR1 LGHNA, CDR2 YNFKEQ. V lost 4 bases and J lost 1, with 10 bases in between. CDR3 length: 14 amino acids. The method was immunoSEQ multiplex PCR; TCRdb's version includes in-frame clones alone and lacks a portion of them. The sample carries roughly 40,000 clones, about 90% recorded once. J is TRBJ1-1 and V is TRBV4-2, with D maybe TRBD1 (5 bases). The sample here was peripheral blood, taken 28 days after the second AZD1222 dose. The TCR sequence derives from an adult who received the AZD1222 COVID-19 vaccine. The DNA of the CDR3 is TGTGCCAGCAGCCCCCCGGGGGAGAACACTGAAGCTTTCTTT. Protein: CASSPPGENTEAFF.